The rows below give T cell receptor beta chains drawn from one sample of a study of shared clonotypes between healthy human individuals. Sequenced by immunoSEQ multiplex PCR; TCRdb stores in-frame clones only, minus some. Altogether a few hundred thousand clones are present, roughly 70% being singletons, with the ten largest covering 10%. The specimen was memory CD4+ T cells sorted from blood. The receptors here all came from a man aged 30 to 39 in good health. CDR3s include the opening cysteine and the closing phenylalanine or tryptophan. A D gene is named only where the DNA matches it firmly. A row's size may be missing; if present it is once, few, many or a size class.

J gene,D gene,V gene,clone size,CDR3 protein,CDR3 DNA
TRBJ2-3,NA,TRBV18,NA,CASSPTPDTQYF,TGTGCCAGCTCACCCACCCCAGATACGCAGTATTTT
TRBJ1-4,NA,TRBV27,few,CASRFMGVEKLFF,TGTGCCAGCAGATTTATGGGGGTTGAAAAACTGTTTTTT
TRBJ2-1,NA,TRBV10-1,few,CASSDRARLPSSYNEQFF,TGCGCCAGCAGCGATAGGGCCCGTCTCCCGAGCTCCTACAATGAGCAGTTCTTC
TRBJ2-1,TRBD2,TRBV29-1,many,CSVEGSGYNEQFF,TGCAGCGTTGAGGGTAGCGGGTACAATGAGCAGTTCTTC
TRBJ2-7,NA,TRBV2,NA,CASSVQGAEQYF,TGTGCCAGCTCGGTCCAGGGTGCGGAGCAGTACTTC
TRBJ2-7,TRBD1,TRBV5-1,few,CASARDRGRLLNEQYF,TGCGCCAGCGCGAGGGACAGGGGGCGCCTATTGAACGAGCAGTACTTC
TRBJ2-7,TRBD1,TRBV6-6,once,CASTGQGTAEQYF,TGTGCCAGCACGGGACAGGGGACGGCCGAGCAGTACTTC
TRBJ1-1,NA,TRBV11-2,few,CASSLDRGRNTEAFF,TGTGCCAGCAGCTTAGATCGGGGGAGGAACACTGAAGCTTTCTTT
TRBJ2-3,TRBD2,TRBV28,NA,CASSSTGGTQYF,TGTGCCAGCAGTTCGACGGGGGGTACGCAGTATTTT
TRBJ2-7,TRBD1,TRBV6-1,NA,CASNMGQSSYEQYF,TGTGCCAGCAATATGGGACAGAGCTCCTACGAGCAGTACTTC
TRBJ1-2,NA,TRBV5-1,NA,CASRYGQNYGYTF,TGCGCCAGCAGGTATGGACAAAACTATGGCTACACCTTC
TRBJ1-1,NA,TRBV19,NA,CASSIGGARSEAFF,TGTGCCAGTAGTATAGGAGGGGCTCGGTCTGAAGCTTTCTTT
TRBJ2-7,TRBD2,TRBV5-3,NA,CARRPGLYEQYF,TGTGCCAGAAGACCGGGACTATACGAGCAGTACTTC
TRBJ1-5,NA,TRBV28,NA,CASSSSQLGPQHF,TGTGCCAGCTCTAGCAGTCAACTGGGGCCCCAGCATTTT
TRBJ1-2,NA,TRBV2,NA,CASSEFRDYGYTF,TGTGCCAGCAGTGAATTCAGGGACTATGGCTACACCTTC
TRBJ2-7,NA,TRBV6-5,once,CASSGPGYEQYF,TGTGCCAGCAGTGGACCTGGCTACGAGCAGTACTTC
TRBJ2-3,TRBD2,TRBV7-9,NA,CASVGLQNTDTQYF,TGTGCCAGCGTGGGACTACAGAACACAGATACGCAGTATTTT
TRBJ1-2,NA,TRBV5-8,NA,CASSTRPTNLGGYTF,TGTGCCAGCAGCACCCGACCAACTAACCTTGGGGGCTACACCTTC
TRBJ2-7,NA,TRBV29-1,NA,CSVETEVYEQYF,TGCAGCGTTGAAACAGAAGTATACGAGCAGTACTTC
TRBJ1-5,TRBD1,TRBV7-2,NA,CASSDRGPNQPQHF,TGTGCCAGCAGCGACAGGGGTCCCAATCAGCCCCAGCATTTT
TRBJ2-1,NA,TRBV11-3,once,CASSLFEADNEQFF,TGTGCCAGCAGCCTTTTTGAGGCCGACAATGAGCAGTTCTTC
TRBJ1-1,NA,TRBV6-1,once,CASIYKVDTEAFF,TGTGCCAGCATTTACAAGGTTGACACTGAAGCTTTCTTT
TRBJ1-2,TRBD1,TRBV4-2,NA,CASSGQRDRNYGYTF,TGTGCCAGCAGCGGTCAGAGGGACAGAAACTATGGCTACACCTTC
TRBJ1-2,NA,TRBV28,NA,CASSGPGGINYGYTF,TGTGCCAGCAGTGGGCCCGGGGGCATAAACTATGGCTACACCTTC
TRBJ2-4,NA,TRBV6-6,NA,CASGAQTKDIQYF,TGTGCCAGCGGGGCACAGACCAAGGACATTCAGTACTTC
TRBJ2-7,TRBD2,TRBV11-2,NA,CASSFRGRAYEQYF,TGTGCCAGCAGCTTCCGGGGGAGGGCTTACGAGCAGTACTTC
TRBJ2-6,NA,TRBV7-9,NA,CASSLGEAGANVLTF,TGTGCCAGCAGCTTAGGGGAGGCTGGGGCCAACGTCCTGACTTTC
TRBJ1-2,TRBD1,TRBV28,NA,CASSTTKRGLGYTF,TGTGCCAGCAGCACGACAAAGAGGGGGCTCGGCTACACCTTC
TRBJ2-7,TRBD2,TRBV7-7,many,CASSVGLAVGEQYF,TGTGCCAGCAGCGTGGGACTAGCGGTTGGCGAGCAGTACTTC
TRBJ2-7,NA,TRBV15,NA,CATSRDFGDYEQYF,TGTGCCACCAGCAGAGATTTTGGAGACTACGAGCAGTACTTC
TRBJ1-1,NA,TRBV5-6,NA,CASSAPGDGSEAFF,TGTGCCAGCAGCGCACCCGGGGACGGCAGTGAAGCTTTCTTT
TRBJ2-1,NA,TRBV6-5,once,CASSYGARYNEQFF,TGTGCCAGCAGTTACGGGGCCAGGTACAATGAGCAGTTCTTC
TRBJ1-1,NA,TRBV4-1,medium-sized,CASSQDFGRVTEAFF,TGCGCCAGCAGCCAAGATTTTGGGAGGGTCACTGAAGCTTTCTTT
TRBJ1-4,TRBD1,TRBV5-4,NA,CASSPTGGRGEKLFF,TGTGCCAGCAGCCCGACAGGGGGACGGGGGGAAAAACTGTTTTTT
TRBJ2-7,NA,TRBV9,NA,CASSRRPLQYF,TGTGCCAGCAGCCGTCGTCCTCTCCAGTACTTC
TRBJ2-2,TRBD2,TRBV5-6,NA,CASSRRTSGDNTGELFF,TGTGCCAGCAGCCGCAGGACTAGCGGGGATAACACCGGGGAGCTGTTTTTT
TRBJ2-1,NA,TRBV5-1,NA,CASSSPPGRPDNEQFF,TGCGCCAGCAGCTCACCCCCGGGCCGCCCGGACAATGAGCAGTTCTTC
TRBJ2-3,NA,TRBV5-1,once,CASSLRSPHTDTQYF,TGCGCCAGCAGCTTGCGCTCGCCTCACACAGATACGCAGTATTTT
TRBJ2-1,TRBD2,TRBV9,NA,CASSVVASGRVVNEQFF,TGTGCCAGCAGCGTAGTGGCTAGCGGGAGGGTGGTGAATGAGCAGTTCTTC
TRBJ2-6,NA,TRBV6-4,few,CASSDSSSGANVLTF,TGTGCCAGCAGTGACTCGAGCTCTGGGGCCAACGTCCTGACTTTC
TRBJ2-1,NA,TRBV4-1,NA,CASSPPQRASDNEQFF,TGCGCCAGCAGCCCCCCTCAAAGAGCGTCGGACAATGAGCAGTTCTTC
TRBJ2-4,TRBD2,TRBV27,NA,CAAGDPAKNIQYF,TGTGCCGCGGGGGACCCAGCCAAAAACATTCAGTACTTC
TRBJ2-7,TRBD1,TRBV11-3,NA,CASSRTGTGAHEQYF,TGTGCCAGCAGCCGCACCGGGACAGGGGCCCACGAGCAGTACTTC
TRBJ2-2,TRBD1,TRBV19,few,CASSIGGSGQGYGGELFF,TGTGCCAGTAGTATCGGTGGGTCGGGACAGGGATACGGCGGGGAGCTGTTTTTT
TRBJ2-3,TRBD2,TRBV19,NA,CASRPGRLADTSDTQYF,TGTGCCAGTAGACCGGGGCGGCTAGCGGACACCTCAGATACGCAGTATTTT
TRBJ2-3,NA,TRBV7-7,few,CASSFEAADTQYF,TGTGCCAGCAGCTTCGAAGCAGCAGATACGCAGTATTTT
TRBJ2-7,TRBD2,TRBV27,NA,CASSFRGGYEQYF,TGTGCCAGCAGTTTCCGGGGGGGCTACGAGCAGTACTTC
TRBJ2-2,NA,TRBV10-3,NA,CAIGTETGELFF,TGTGCCATCGGGACCGAGACCGGGGAGCTGTTTTTT
TRBJ1-2,TRBD1,TRBV4-1,few,CASSRLPGTGDTFYGYTF,TGCGCCAGCAGCCGACTGCCCGGGACAGGGGATACTTTTTATGGCTACACCTTC
TRBJ1-3,TRBD1,TRBV2,NA,CASSEQGVGNTIYF,TGTGCCAGCAGTGAACAGGGGGTTGGAAACACCATATATTTT
TRBJ2-1,NA,TRBV6-7,NA,CASTYILALEQFF,TGTGCCAGCACCTACATTTTAGCCCTAGAGCAGTTCTTC
TRBJ2-3,NA,TRBV5-5,NA,CASSLVPSQGTQYF,TGTGCCAGCAGCTTGGTTCCGAGCCAGGGTACGCAGTATTTT
TRBJ2-5,NA,TRBV29-1,few,CSVGQTPETQYF,TGCAGCGTTGGACAGACCCCAGAGACCCAGTACTTC
TRBJ2-7,NA,TRBV6-1,NA,CASTHRDEQYF,TGTGCCAGCACCCACCGGGACGAGCAGTACTTC
TRBJ1-5,NA,TRBV5-3,NA,CARSLVDGGRPQHF,TGTGCCAGAAGCTTGGTCGACGGGGGGCGGCCCCAGCATTTT
TRBJ1-1,TRBD1,TRBV7-2,NA,CASRTTGGASEAFF,TGTGCCAGCAGAACAACAGGGGGTGCGTCTGAAGCTTTCTTT
TRBJ2-1,TRBD1,TRBV7-9,NA,CASRTDRDPYNEQFF,TGTGCCAGCAGGACCGACAGGGACCCTTACAATGAGCAGTTCTTC